This TCR beta chain was obtained from a study of blood T cell repertoires in COVID-19. Study details: Sources were T cells, B-cell-depleted T cells, or PBMCs; the material itself was cDNA or gDNA.

In terms of age and location, participants ranged from roughly 18 to 90 years and lived in about two dozen US areas. Cohort assignment relied on participant-reported clinical history. TCRdb's table, derived via immunoSEQ multiplex PCR, lists solely in-frame clones and lacks some. The profile shows about 300,000 clones, 85% to 90% of them singletons. V shed 1 base and J 3 bases; nucleotides not matched to a gene: 2. Germline V gene data show CDR1 as GTSNPN and CDR2 as SVGIG (reference sequence). This CDR3 has 14 amino acids. The chain uses TRBV30 and TRBJ1-5; 8 bases fit TRBD1. Sequenced material: PBMCs or T cells enriched from blood (not recorded which). The sequence was collected from a woman under 30 who had recovered from COVID-19. CDR3 sequence: CAWSEGQVNQPQHF. CDR3 in DNA: TGTGCCTGGAGTGAGGGACAGGTCAATCAGCCCCAGCATTTT. The variable domain in full, with the rest retrieved from reference TRBV30 and TRBJ1-5, is SQTIHQWPATLVQPVGSPLSLECTVEGTSNPNLYWYRQAAGRGLQLLFYSVGIGQISSEVPQNLSASRPQDRQFILSSKKLLLSDSGFYLCAWSEGQVNQPQHFGDGTRLSIL.